The present entry profiles one TCR beta chain with its context. The CDR3 extends over 16 amino acids. Germline lookup yields CDR1 SGHNT and CDR2 YYREEE (reference sequence). Unmatched junction bases numbered 4, after V lost 3 bases and J lost 0 bases. The data are from a study of blood T cell repertoires in COVID-19. Produced via immunoSEQ multiplex PCR; TCRdb's table is partial and in-frame only. The data show roughly 100,000 clones, 65% to 80% seen once. Sequenced material: peripheral blood. The rearrangement links TRBV5-4 to TRBJ2-7; 12 bases agree with TRBD1. The origin of this receptor is a man in his 70s with active or convalescent COVID-19. DNA of the CDR3: TGTGCCAGCAGCTGGGGGGACAGGGGGCGCTCCTACGAGCAGTACTTC. It codes for CASSWGDRGRSYEQYF.